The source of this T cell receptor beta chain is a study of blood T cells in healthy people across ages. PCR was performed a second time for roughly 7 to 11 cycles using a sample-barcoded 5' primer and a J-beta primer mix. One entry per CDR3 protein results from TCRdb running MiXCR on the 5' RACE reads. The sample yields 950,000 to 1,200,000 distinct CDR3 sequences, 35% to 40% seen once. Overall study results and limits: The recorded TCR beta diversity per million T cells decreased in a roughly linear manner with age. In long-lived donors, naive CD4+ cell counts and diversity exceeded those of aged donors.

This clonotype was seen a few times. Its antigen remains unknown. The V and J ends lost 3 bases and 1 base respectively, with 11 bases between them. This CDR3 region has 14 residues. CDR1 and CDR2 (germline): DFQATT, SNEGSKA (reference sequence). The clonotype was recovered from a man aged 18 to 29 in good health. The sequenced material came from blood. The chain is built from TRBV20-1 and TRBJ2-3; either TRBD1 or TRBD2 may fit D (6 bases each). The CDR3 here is CSASSRGRTDTQYF. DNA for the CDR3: TGCAGTGCTAGTTCCCGGGGGCGCACAGATACGCAGTATTTT.